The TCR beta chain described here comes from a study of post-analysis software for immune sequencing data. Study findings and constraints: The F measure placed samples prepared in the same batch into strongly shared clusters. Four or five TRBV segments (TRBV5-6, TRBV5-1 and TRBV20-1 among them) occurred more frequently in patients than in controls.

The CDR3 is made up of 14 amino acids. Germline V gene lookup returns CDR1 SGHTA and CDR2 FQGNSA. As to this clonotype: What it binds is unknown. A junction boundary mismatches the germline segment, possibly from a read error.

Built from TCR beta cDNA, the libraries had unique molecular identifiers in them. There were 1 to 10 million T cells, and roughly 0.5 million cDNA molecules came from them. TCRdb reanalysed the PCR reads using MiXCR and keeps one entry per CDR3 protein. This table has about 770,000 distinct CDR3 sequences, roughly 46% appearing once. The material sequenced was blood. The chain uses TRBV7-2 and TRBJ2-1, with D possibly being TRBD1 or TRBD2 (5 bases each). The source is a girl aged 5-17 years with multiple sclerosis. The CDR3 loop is CASSLFGGTNGQFF. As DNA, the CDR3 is TGTGCCAGCAGCTTATTTGGGGGAACGAATGGGCAGTTCTTC.